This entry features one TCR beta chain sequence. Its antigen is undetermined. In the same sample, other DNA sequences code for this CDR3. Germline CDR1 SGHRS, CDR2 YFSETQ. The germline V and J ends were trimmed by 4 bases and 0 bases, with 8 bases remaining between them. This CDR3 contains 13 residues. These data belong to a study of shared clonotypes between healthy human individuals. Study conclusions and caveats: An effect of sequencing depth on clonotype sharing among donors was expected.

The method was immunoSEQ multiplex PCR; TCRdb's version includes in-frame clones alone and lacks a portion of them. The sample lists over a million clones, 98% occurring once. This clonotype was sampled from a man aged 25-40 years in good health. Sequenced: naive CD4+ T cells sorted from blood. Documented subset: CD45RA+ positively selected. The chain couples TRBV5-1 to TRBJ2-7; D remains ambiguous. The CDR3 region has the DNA TGCGCCAGCAGCCTGGAGAGCTCCTACGAGCAGTACTTC. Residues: CASSLESSYEQYF.